This TCR beta chain was sequenced in a study of cytomegalovirus exposure and HLA in healthy donors. General study findings and limits: TCR beta chains associated with HLA were, in a later analysis, more clonally expanded than equally common others. In a later analysis, TCR beta V- and J-gene trimming showed a link to a missense DCLRE1C variant. Later analysis showed most CMV-associated TCR beta chains appearing HLA-restricted. Several of the most significant clusters appeared, in a later analysis, to be linked to common viral pathogens.

With 60 Vbeta and 13 Jbeta primers, the PCR was carried out. Generated by immunoSEQ multiplex PCR, the TCRdb table keeps only in-frame clones and is missing some. This sample yields more than 85,000 clones, of which less than 85% are seen a single time; more than 8% belongs to the top ten. The CDR3 sequence is 13 residues long. CDR1 and CDR2 from the germline V gene are ENHRY and SYGVKD. After removal of 11 bases from V and 0 bases from J, the junction contained 5 bases not matched to a gene. Note on this clone: As yet, its antigen is unknown.

Sample: PBMCs. This TCR was sampled from a middle-aged man in good health and CMV-seropositive. This chain uses TRBV10-3 with TRBJ2-7, with 9 bases that match TRBD1. The CDR3 region has the DNA TGTGCCGTTGGACAGGGGCTCTCCTACGAGCAGTACTTC. Its translation is CAVGQGLSYEQYF.